This TCR beta chain was profiled in a study of vaccination effects on CD4 cells after COVID-19. Across the study: Two convalescent patients gave samples 16 days and one week before vaccination. Study-level results: Researchers reported few convalescent patients and no early post-infection timepoints in the study.

A word on this clone: Its antigen is unknown.

Trimming took 6 bases from V and 4 from J, leaving 7 bases between them. There are 12 residues in the CDR3. Germline V CDR1 and CDR2: MDHEN, SYDVKM. Following a 10-day culture, CD4+ T cells were purified. Some clones are missing from TCRdb's copy, which holds only in-frame ones; the method was immunoSEQ multiplex PCR. The repertoire holds approximately 47,000 clones, with 70% to 80% as singletons. Here the sequenced sample was CD4+ T cells from PBMCs cultured without peptide, taken before COVID-19 vaccination. The rearrangement joins TRBV28 to TRBJ2-1; D not resolved. The clonotype originates from a human donor who had a prior SARS-CoV-2 infection. The CDR3 protein is CASSTLYNEQFF. The CDR3 DNA is TGTGCCAGCAGCACTTTGTACAATGAGCAGTTCTTC. The full variable domain, in which reference TRBV28 and TRBJ2-1 provide the parts outside the CDR3, is DVKVTQSSRYLVKRTGEKVFLECVQDMDHENMFWYRQDPGLGLRLIYFSYDVKMKEKGDIPEGYSVSREKKERFSLILESASTNQTSMYLCASSTLYNEQFFGPGTRLTVL.